This T cell receptor (beta chain) came from a study of cytomegalovirus exposure and HLA in healthy donors. Whole-study results and caveats: A cluster of highly shared sequence variants was likely a sequencing artifact. Rare sequences made up most TCRs, while some public TCRs were found in many donors. A further, later analysis showed that HLA-associated TCR beta chains (compared with equally common others) were more clonally expanded.

CMV serostatus was not recorded for this donor. There are a few counts of this clone. Its antigen is undetermined. 60 Vbeta and 13 Jbeta primers were used in PCR. TCRdb's copy holds only in-frame clones and misses some; the assay was immunoSEQ multiplex PCR. The sample shows over 95,000 clones, around three quarters of them seen only once. The source is a human donor in good health. Sequenced sample: PBMCs.

The DNA of the CDR3 is TGTGCCAGCAGTAACCTGGCCCAAGCTTTCTTT. Translation gives CASSNLAQAFF. The chain joins TRBV14 to TRBJ1-1, with D unclear. V lost 6 bases and J lost 9, with 11 bases in between. This CDR3 contains 11 residues. Germline assignment: CDR1 SGHDN and CDR2 FVKESK.